Listed below are T cell receptor beta chains from one sample, sequenced in a study of CD8 T cells in Susac syndrome. TCRdb reprocessed the immunoSEQ multiplex PCR reads with MiXCR, giving one entry per CDR3 protein. Seen here are around 130,000 distinct CDR3 sequences, about 90% observed once, and the top ten hold around 0.24%. The sample comprised CD8+ T cells from PBMCs. The receptors were gathered from a human donor with multiple sclerosis. The CDR3 runs from the conserved cysteine through the conserved F or W. Each record gives: D gene, J gene, V gene, clone size, CDR3 protein, CDR3 DNA. D genes are given only for firm matches. Rows give clone size only sometimes, using once, few, many, or a class for an expanded clone.

>.|TRBJ1-1|TRBV5-1|.
CASSWVPGGNTEAFF
TGCGCCAGCAGCTGGGTCCCTGGAGGGAACACTGAAGCTTTCTTT
>TRBD1|TRBJ2-5|TRBV28|.
CASSSTQGTYQETQYF
TGTGCCAGCAGCTCCACACAGGGGACGTACCAAGAGACCCAGTACTTC
>.|TRBJ2-7|TRBV12-3/TRBV12-4|.
CASSLGTTGYEQYF
TGTGCCAGCAGTCTCGGGACCACGGGCTACGAGCAGTACTTC
>.|TRBJ1-2|TRBV19|.
CASSTSYGYTF
TGTGCCAGTAGTACCTCATATGGCTACACCTTC
>TRBD2|TRBJ2-1|TRBV10-1|once
CATSGGTDNEQFF
TGCGCCACTAGCGGGGGCACCGACAATGAGCAGTTCTTC
>.|TRBJ1-4|TRBV30|.
CAWKGEVVEKLFF
TGTGCCTGGAAGGGGGAGGTGGTCGAAAAACTGTTTTTT
>.|TRBJ1-3|TRBV2|.
CASSAASGNTIYF
TGTGCCAGCAGTGCGGCCTCTGGAAACACCATATATTTT
>.|TRBJ1-2|TRBV29-1|.
CSVNSDTNYGYTF
TGCAGCGTCAACTCGGACACAAACTATGGCTACACCTTC
>.|TRBJ1-1|TRBV5-1|.
CASSLGGGGYTLEAFF
TGCGCCAGCAGCTTGGGAGGGGGAGGATATACACTGGAAGCTTTCTTT
>.|TRBJ1-2|TRBV4-2|.
CASSQGSRANYGYTF
TGTGCCAGCAGCCAAGGATCCAGGGCAAACTATGGCTACACCTTC
>.|TRBJ2-1|TRBV30|.
CAWSPYNEQFF
TGTGCCTGGAGCCCCTACAATGAGCAGTTCTTC
>.|TRBJ2-7|TRBV7-2|.
CASSLVTQGIYEQYF
TGTGCCAGCAGCCTCGTGACTCAGGGAATCTACGAGCAGTACTTC
>TRBD1|TRBJ1-2|TRBV3-1|.
CASSPQGQGNPGYTF
TGTGCCAGCAGCCCCCAGGGACAGGGGAACCCTGGCTACACCTTC
>.|TRBJ2-3|TRBV7-8|.
CASTLEGPDTQYF
TGTGCCAGCACTCTAGAGGGACCAGATACGCAGTATTTT
>.|TRBJ2-1|TRBV7-9|.
CASSFTEQFF
TGTGCCAGCAGCTTCACAGAGCAGTTCTTC
>.|TRBJ1-1|TRBV12-3/TRBV12-4|.
CASSSPTTGHTEAFF
TGTGCCAGCAGTTCGCCTACTACGGGTCACACTGAAGCTTTCTTT
>TRBD2|TRBJ2-1|TRBV4-3|.
CASSQALAGPQFF
TGCGCCAGCAGCCAAGCACTAGCGGGCCCGCAGTTCTTC
>.|TRBJ2-1|TRBV5-4|.
CASSPTSLNEQFF
TGTGCCAGCAGCCCCACTAGCCTCAATGAGCAGTTCTTC